This entry lists 30 T cell receptor beta chains sequenced from one sample in a study of cytomegalovirus exposure and HLA in healthy donors (dated by TCRdb to the late 2010s). The library was generated by the immunoSEQ multiplex PCR assay. For the multiplex PCR, a mixture combining 60 forward primers for TCR Vbeta segments and 13 reverse primers for TCR Jbeta segments was used. TCRdb provides this immuneACCESS table in a form limited to in-frame rearrangements. Some clones are lacking; in checked studies, under half of them reflect an unresolved V gene, and why the rest are absent is not known. This sample holds roughly 190,000 clones; roughly 9.4% were observed only once. Approximately 1.5% of the sample comes from the top ten. What was sequenced was PBMCs. The receptors were gathered from a woman aged 30 to 39 in good health and CMV-seropositive.

The chain links TRBV9 to TRBJ2-7; TRBD1 might be the D (6 bases). V was trimmed by 0 bases and J by 5 bases, leaving 12 bases between them. The CDR3 totals 14 residues. Germline V lookup: CDR1 SGDLS, CDR2 YYNGEE. CDR3 sequence: CASSVVHGGDEQYF. The DNA for the CDR3 is TGTGCCAGCAGCGTAGTCCATGGGGGCGACGAGCAGTACTTC.

This clone has a handful of counts. The V call is TRBV7-9, the J call TRBJ1-1; 7 bases agree with TRBD1. V was pared by 5 bases and J by 0 bases, with 15 bases of the junction left unmatched. The germline V gene encodes CDR1 SEHNR and CDR2 FQNEAQ (reference sequence). This CDR3 is 18 amino acids long. Here the CDR3 DNA reads TGTGCCAGCAGCACTTCTCCTAGGACAGGAGTCATGAACACTGAAGCTTTCTTT. Translation gives CASSTSPRTGVMNTEAFF.

This clone turned up a few times. This chain uses TRBV4-1 with TRBJ1-1; D is uncertain. Trimming took 1 base from V and 4 from J, leaving 19 bases between them. The length of the CDR3 is 17 residues. The germline gives CDR1 MGHRA, CDR2 YSYEKL. The CDR3 sequence: CASSQGVSRQVSTEAFF. The CDR3 DNA is TGCGCCAGCAGCCAAGGAGTAAGTCGTCAGGTCAGCACTGAAGCTTTCTTT.

This clone was observed once. Other DNA sequences of this sample code for an identical CDR3. The CDR3: CASSSTGGYEQYF. Written as DNA, the CDR3 is TGCGCCAGCAGCTCCACCGGGGGCTACGAGCAGTACTTC. This rearrangement joins TRBV5-1 to TRBJ2-7; D perhaps matches TRBD2 (6 bases). CDR3 size: 13 residues. Germline V CDR1 and CDR2: SGHRS, YFSETQ. Trimming stripped 3 bases from V and 3 bases from J, with 10 bases between.

This clone was counted between two and nine times. V usage is TRBV5-8 and J usage is TRBJ2-7; D possibly corresponds to TRBD1 (6 bases). The CDR3 contains 14 residues. Trimming removed 1 base at V and 2 bases at J, with 10 bases between. Per the germline V gene, CDR1 is SGHTS and CDR2 is YDEGEE. The CDR3 region has the DNA TGTGCCAGCAGCTTGCAACAGGGTGCCTACGAGCAGTACTTC. Protein: CASSLQQGAYEQYF.

This chain connects TRBV15 to TRBJ2-1, with D possibly being TRBD2 (6 bases). Trimming shortened V by 1 base and J by 5 bases, and 9 bases separated the two germline ends. Per the germline V gene, CDR1 is LNHNV and CDR2 is YYDKDF (reference sequence). This CDR3 has 14 amino acids. CDR3: CATSRGEAHNEQFF. For the CDR3, the DNA is TGTGCCACCAGCAGAGGGGAGGCCCACAATGAGCAGTTCTTC.

The chain links TRBV5-6 to TRBJ2-7; 13 bases are a match to TRBD2. CDR3 length: 16 amino acids. Germline V gives CDR1 SGHDT, CDR2 YYEEEE. V was clipped by 0 bases and J by 5 bases; unmatched bases: 5. CDR3 in amino acids: CASSLEGLAGRNEQYF. In DNA, the CDR3 is TGTGCCAGCAGCTTGGAGGGACTAGCGGGAAGGAACGAGCAGTACTTC.

V gene TRBV7-9 combines with J gene TRBJ1-1; 8 bases are a match to TRBD1. Germline V gene lookup returns CDR1 SEHNR and CDR2 FQNEAQ (reference sequence). V was pared by 5 bases and J by 7 bases, with 18 bases of the junction left unmatched. This CDR3 is 17 amino acids long. CDR3 amino acids: CASSRASTFRGRNEAFF. CDR3 coding DNA: TGTGCCAGCAGCCGGGCGTCCACTTTCAGGGGGCGAAATGAAGCTTTCTTT.

In its sample, this clone was seen a few times. The chain combines TRBV25-1 with TRBJ1-2; 8 nucleotides match TRBD1. Germline CDR1 is MGHDK and CDR2 is SYGVNS. The length of the CDR3 is 15 residues. Losses at the gene ends were 3 bases for V and 3 bases for J; bases not matched to a gene: 6. CDR3 sequence reads: CASSDPSGGDYGYTF. Written as DNA, the CDR3 is TGTGCCAGCAGTGACCCTTCAGGGGGCGACTATGGCTACACCTTC.

This clone showed up just a few times. This rearrangement joins TRBV9 to TRBJ2-5; TRBD2 matches 10 bases. With the DNA end fitting TRBJ2-7 better, the J assignment may be wrong. CDR1 SGDLS and CDR2 YYNGEE come from the germline V gene. The CDR3 length is 16 residues. CDR3 sequence reads: CASSGRPGTSAYEQYF. The CDR3 DNA is TGTGCCAGCAGCGGACGCCCCGGGACTAGCGCCTACGAGCAGTACTTC.

This clone occurred a few times. The rearrangement joins TRBV5-1 to TRBJ2-7; 9 nucleotides agree with TRBD2. The CDR3 sequence is 14 residues long. The V segment lost 4 bases and the J segment 6 bases; nucleotides outside the gene matches: 8. From germline, CDR1 is SGHRS and CDR2 YFSETQ. Here the CDR3 DNA reads TGCGCCAGCAGCACCACTAGCGGGTCTGTCGAGCAGTACTTC. It codes for CASSTTSGSVEQYF.

V gene TRBV11-2 combines with J gene TRBJ2-7, with TRBD1 matching over 7 bases. CDR1 and CDR2 from the germline V gene are SGHAT and FQNNGV. There are 15 residues in the CDR3. With V trimmed by 3 bases and J by 4 bases, 9 bases remained unmatched. The CDR3 bases are TGTGCCAGCAGCTTGGGTCGGGACAGAGTGTACGAGCAGTACTTC. Its protein is CASSLGRDRVYEQYF.

In its sample, this clone was seen a few times. This chain joins TRBV6-1 and TRBJ2-7, with TRBD2 identical over 10 bases. The CDR3 extends over 16 amino acids. Germline V lookup: CDR1 MNHNS, CDR2 SASEGT. After removal of 3 bases from V and 1 base from J, the junction contained 6 bases not matched to a gene. The CDR3 loop is CASSDRETSGSYEQYF. The CDR3, as DNA: TGTGCCAGCAGTGATAGAGAGACTAGCGGGTCCTACGAGCAGTACTTC.

V gene TRBV29-1 combines with J gene TRBJ2-3; 7 nucleotides agree with TRBD2. Germline V lookup: CDR1 SQVTM, CDR2 ANQGSEA. The ends lost 6 bases at V and 0 bases at J; junction bases unmatched: 9. The length of the CDR3 is 15 residues. This CDR3 is CSVTWEGLSTDTQYF. The CDR3 DNA reads TGCAGCGTCACGTGGGAGGGACTAAGCACAGATACGCAGTATTTT.

This clone was seen only a few times. The J gene is TRBJ1-5, the V gene TRBV11-2, with 10 bases aligning to TRBD1. V lost 1 base and J lost 7; bases outside the gene matches: 10. This CDR3 spans 17 amino acids. Looked up from germline, CDR1 is SGHAT and CDR2 is FQNNGV. CDR3 sequence (DNA): TGTGCCAGCAGCTTAGGCGTCGGACAGGGGGGAAGCCAGCCCCAGCATTTT. It specifies CASSLGVGQGGSQPQHF.

This clone was recorded a few times. The gene calls are TRBV5-1 and TRBJ1-1; 7 nucleotides line up with TRBD1. V lost 6 bases, J lost 1 base, and 6 bases stayed unmatched. The CDR3 extends over 14 amino acids. The V gene's germline CDR1 is SGHRS and CDR2 YFSETQ. CDR3 protein: CASNSGTENTEAFF. In nucleotides, the CDR3 is TGCGCCAGCAACTCCGGGACAGAGAACACTGAAGCTTTCTTT.

This clone was seen a few times. The V gene is TRBV5-1, the J gene TRBJ1-4, with 7 bases matching TRBD1. The junction had 4 bases not matched to a gene; V was cut back by 2 bases and J by 3 bases. Germline values: CDR1 SGHRS, CDR2 YFSETQ. The CDR3 runs to 15 residues. The CDR3 sequence is CASSFAGQANEKLFF. CDR3 coding DNA: TGCGCCAGCAGCTTTGCAGGACAGGCTAATGAAAAACTGTTTTTT.

This sequence joins TRBV27 and TRBJ2-5; 8 bases map to TRBD1. The junction had 8 bases not matched to a gene; V was cut back by 5 bases and J by 6 bases. Germline V gene sequence: CDR1 MNHEY, CDR2 SMNVEV (reference sequence). The CDR3 sequence is 14 residues long. The CDR3 reads CASSPRTGMKTQYF. The CDR3 nucleotides read TGTGCCAGCAGTCCCCGGACAGGGATGAAGACCCAGTACTTC.

V gene TRBV13 combines with J gene TRBJ2-7, with TRBD2 identical over 7 bases. V was clipped by 8 bases and J by 3 bases; unmatched bases: 7. From germline, CDR1 is PRHDT and CDR2 FYEKMQ (reference sequence). This CDR3 has 13 residues. CDR3 sequence (DNA): TGTGCCAGCCGGGGCGGGAGTGGCTACGAGCAGTACTTC. Translated: CASRGGSGYEQYF.

This clone was observed at least ten times. The CDR3 here is CASGSPVLAAHFNEQFF. CDR3 nucleotide sequence: TGTGCTAGTGGTTCGCCCGTCCTAGCGGCTCACTTCAATGAGCAGTTCTTC. The rearrangement uses TRBV12-5 and TRBJ2-1, with 7 bases aligning to TRBD2. The CDR3 sequence is 17 residues long. V shed 4 bases and J 6 bases; nucleotides not matched to a gene: 15. Germline V gene data show CDR1 as LGHNT and CDR2 as FRNRAP.

The chain joins TRBV5-8 to TRBJ2-6; weak D call: TRBD1 (7 bases). Looked up from germline, CDR1 is SGHTS and CDR2 is YDEGEE. Trimming shortened V by 4 bases and J by 2 bases, and 10 bases separated the two germline ends. The CDR3 runs 15 residues. The CDR3 DNA is TGTGCCAGCAGCCAGGGGGGCGCTGGGGCCAACGTCCTGACTTTC. Translation: CASSQGGAGANVLTF.

The chain carries TRBV7-2 and TRBJ2-7; 7 positions match TRBD2. The ends lost 1 base at V and 4 bases at J; junction bases unmatched: 7. CDR1 SGHTA and CDR2 FQGNSA come from the germline V gene. The CDR3 is 15 residues long. The DNA for the CDR3 is TGTGCCAGCAGCTTAGTCGGTGGCGGGAGTTACGAGCAGTACTTC. Translation: CASSLVGGGSYEQYF. The whole variable domain, remainder taken from reference TRBV7-2 and TRBJ2-7, is GAGVSQSPSNKVTEKGKDVELRCDPISGHTALYWYRQSLGQGLEFLIYFQGNSAPDKSGLPSDRFSAERTGGSVSTLTIQRTQQEDSAVYLCASSLVGGGSYEQYFGPGTRLTVT.

This clone was detected a few times. The chain carries TRBV6-6 and TRBJ2-7; 8 positions agree with TRBD1. Germline CDR1 MNHNY, CDR2 SVGAGI (reference sequence). Losses at the gene ends were 6 bases for V and 5 bases for J; bases not matched to a gene: 6. The CDR3 is 13 amino acids. The CDR3 nucleotides read TGTGCCAGCAGCCGCGGGACAGGTGACGAGCAGTACTTC. Protein product: CASSRGTGDEQYF.

V is TRBV5-6 and J is TRBJ1-2; TRBD1 matches 7 bases. J was trimmed by 8 bases and V by 4 bases; bases with no gene match: 8. The germline gives CDR1 SGHDT, CDR2 YYEEEE. CDR3 size: 13 residues. The CDR3 DNA reads TGTGCCAGCAGCGCCGGGGACAGTGGAGGCTACACCTTC. It codes for CASSAGDSGGYTF.

The chain couples TRBV7-9 to TRBJ2-3; perhaps TRBD1 as D (5 bases). Trimming pared 2 bases from V and 2 bases from J, leaving 17 bases between. The CDR3 runs 17 residues. Germline V gene lookup returns CDR1 SEHNR and CDR2 FQNEAQ (reference sequence). CDR3 protein: CASSLPFQGFYTDTQYF. The DNA of the CDR3 is TGTGCCAGCAGCTTACCCTTCCAGGGATTCTACACAGATACGCAGTATTTT.

The V call is TRBV6-5, the J call TRBJ2-1; D may be TRBD2 (6 bases). In germline, CDR1 is MNHEY, CDR2 SVGAGI. Deletions cut 11 bases from V and 9 bases from J, with 20 bases between. This CDR3 comprises 13 residues. CDR3 sequence reads: CAARDSKLGEQFF. The CDR3 DNA reads TGTGCCGCACGGGACTCAAAACTCGGTGAGCAGTTCTTC.

The chain couples TRBV30 to TRBJ1-6; possibly TRBD1 for D (5 bases). Trimming took off 3 bases at V and 5 bases at J, with 11 bases between the two ends. Germline values: CDR1 GTSNPN, CDR2 SVGIG (reference sequence). CDR3 length: 14 amino acids. The CDR3 region has the DNA TGTGCCTGGAGGAACAGGCTGAATAATTCACCCCTCCACTTT. Protein sequence: CAWRNRLNNSPLHF. The whole variable domain, filled in from reference TRBV30 and TRBJ1-6, reads SQTIHQWPATLVQPVGSPLSLECTVEGTSNPNLYWYRQAAGRGLQLLFYSVGIGQISSEVPQNLSASRPQDRQFILSSKKLLLSDSGFYLCAWRNRLNNSPLHFGNGTRLTVT.

This clone has more than one count but fewer than ten. The chain carries TRBV29-1 and TRBJ2-7, with a possible D match to TRBD2 (6 bases). The CDR3 has 13 residues. CDR1 is SQVTM and CDR2 is ANQGSEA in the germline V gene. Trimming took 7 bases from V and 3 from J, leaving 16 bases between them. The CDR3 nucleotides are TGCAGCGCCGAGGAAGGGACTCACTACGAGCAGTACTTC. Its protein is CSAEEGTHYEQYF.

The chain is built from TRBV7-9 and TRBJ2-1; 9 positions match TRBD1. Germline assignment: CDR1 SEHNR and CDR2 FQNEAQ (reference sequence). Trimming cost V 5 bases and J 12 bases; bases outside gene matches: 8. This CDR3 has 13 amino acids. For the CDR3, the DNA is TGTGCCAGCAGCCCGCTAGGGACAGGGCGGCAGTTCTTC. Translated: CASSPLGTGRQFF.

This clone was observed a handful of times. The chain employs TRBV21-1 and TRBJ1-1; the table's D call TRBD1 went unverified against the DNA. TRBV21-1 is marked as a pseudogene. The CDR3 is made up of 17 amino acids. CDR3: CASSNRDRGVLNTEAFF. CDR3 DNA sequence: TGTGCCAGCAGCAACCGGGACAGGGGGGTTCTGAACACTGAAGCTTTCTTT.